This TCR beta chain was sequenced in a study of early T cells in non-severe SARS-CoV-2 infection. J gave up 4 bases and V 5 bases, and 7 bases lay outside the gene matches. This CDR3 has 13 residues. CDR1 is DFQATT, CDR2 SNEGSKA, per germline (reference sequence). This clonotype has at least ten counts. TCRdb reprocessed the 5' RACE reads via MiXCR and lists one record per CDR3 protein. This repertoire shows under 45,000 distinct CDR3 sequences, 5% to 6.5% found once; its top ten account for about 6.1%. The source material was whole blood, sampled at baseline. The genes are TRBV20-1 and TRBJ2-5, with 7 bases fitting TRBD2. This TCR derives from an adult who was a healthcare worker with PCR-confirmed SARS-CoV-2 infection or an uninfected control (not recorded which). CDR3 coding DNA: TGCAGTGCTGGGCTAGCGGCCTCAGAGACCCAGTACTTC. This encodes CSAGLAASETQYF.